Shown below are 6 T cell receptor beta chains from a single sample sequenced in a study of CD8 T cells in Susac syndrome (dated 2019 in TCRdb). Library preparation employed the immunoSEQ multiplex PCR assay. RNA was extracted using the RNeasy kit, and 0.5 to 1 microgram was reverse transcribed with random hexamers. TCRdb reworked the public reads: Q25 trimming with fastp, MiXCR clone assembly, productive beta chains retained. Under each unique CDR3 protein, matching rows form one entry showing the most common genes and DNA. A total of approximately 53,000 distinct CDR3 sequences appear in this sample, around 93% of them only once. Jointly, the top ten make up roughly 0.5% of the sample. Specimen: CD8+ T cells from PBMCs. These receptors came from a human donor with multiple sclerosis.

The rearrangement joins TRBV28 to TRBJ1-1; possible D gene TRBD1, 5 bases. V shed 7 bases and J shed 7 bases, with 10 bases lying between them. Germline loops: CDR1 MDHEN, CDR2 SYDVKM. This CDR3 comprises 11 residues. CDR3 amino acids: CASTRDLEAFF. The CDR3 nucleotides are TGTGCCAGCACTCGGGACCTTGAAGCTTTCTTT.

This chain uses TRBV29-1 with TRBJ1-1, with D perhaps TRBD1 (6 bases). CDR1 and CDR2 (germline): SQVTM, ANQGSEA. Trimming removed 4 bases from V and 0 bases from J, with 9 bases in between. The CDR3 runs to 13 residues. In DNA, the CDR3 is TGCAGCGTTGCAACAGGGCTGAACACTGAAGCTTTCTTT. Amino acids: CSVATGLNTEAFF.

The CDR3 nucleotides are TGTGCCAGTCACAGGGGCAGCTCCTACAATGAGCAGTTCTTC. Translated: CASHRGSSYNEQFF. The genes are TRBV7-9 and TRBJ2-1, with 7 nucleotides matching TRBD1. Trimming cost V 9 bases and J 0 bases; bases outside gene matches: 5. The CDR3 runs 14 residues. Germline values: CDR1 SEHNR, CDR2 FQNEAQ (reference sequence).

This chain joins TRBV10-3 and TRBJ2-1, with a possible D match to TRBD2 (5 bases). Germline-derived CDR1 and CDR2 are ENHRY and SYGVKD. The CDR3 is made up of 14 amino acids. Trimming pared 3 bases from V and 3 bases from J, leaving 9 bases between. The CDR3 region is CAISDPGLYNEQFF. As DNA, the CDR3 is TGTGCCATCAGTGACCCAGGACTCTACAATGAGCAGTTCTTC.

This clonotype was seen a handful of times. The rearrangement links TRBV20-1 to TRBJ1-1; unclear D gene. Germline-derived CDR1 and CDR2 are DFQATT and SNEGSKA (reference sequence). Trimming shortened V by 6 bases and J by 3 bases, and 17 bases separated the two germline ends. The CDR3 loop spans 14 amino acids. CDR3 region: CSARGGDGYTEAFF. The CDR3, as DNA: TGCAGTGCCCGGGGTGGGGATGGGTACACTGAAGCTTTCTTT.

CDR3 bases: TGTGCCAGCAGAATAGCGGGGGGAAAGTACAATGAGCAGTTCTTC. Protein: CASRIAGGKYNEQFF. The V call is TRBV3-1, the J call TRBJ2-1, with 10 bases aligning to TRBD2. The germline V gene has CDR1 LGHDT and CDR2 YNNKEL (reference sequence). The V segment lost 6 bases and the J segment 4 bases; nucleotides outside the gene matches: 6. The CDR3 is 15 amino acids.